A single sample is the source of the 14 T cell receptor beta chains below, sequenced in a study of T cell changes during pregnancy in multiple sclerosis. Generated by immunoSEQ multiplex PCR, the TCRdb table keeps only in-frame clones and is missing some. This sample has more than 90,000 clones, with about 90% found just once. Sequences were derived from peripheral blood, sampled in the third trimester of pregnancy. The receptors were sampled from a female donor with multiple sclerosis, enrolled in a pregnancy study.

The CDR3 DNA follows: TGTGCCAGCAGTAAGGACAGGGTCTATGGCTACACCTTC. It translates to CASSKDRVYGYTF. The chain is built from TRBV6-5 and TRBJ1-2, with 8 bases fitting TRBD1. The CDR3 covers 13 residues. CDR1 is MNHEY and CDR2 is SVGAGI in the germline V gene. Trimming cost V 5 bases and J 4 bases; bases outside gene matches: 3.

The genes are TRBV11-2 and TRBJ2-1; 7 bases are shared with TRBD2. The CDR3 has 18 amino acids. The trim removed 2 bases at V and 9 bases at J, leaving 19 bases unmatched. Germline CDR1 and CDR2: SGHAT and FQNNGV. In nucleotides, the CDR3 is TGTGCCAGCAGCTTATCGTCCGGGTGGGGAACTAGCGTGGTTGAGCAGTTCTTC. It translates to CASSLSSGWGTSVVEQFF.

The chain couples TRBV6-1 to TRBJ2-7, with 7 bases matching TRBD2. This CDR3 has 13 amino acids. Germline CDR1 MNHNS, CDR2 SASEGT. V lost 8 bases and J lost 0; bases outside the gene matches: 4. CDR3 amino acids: CASGLAGSYEQYF. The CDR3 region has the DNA TGTGCCAGCGGCTTAGCGGGCTCCTACGAGCAGTACTTC.

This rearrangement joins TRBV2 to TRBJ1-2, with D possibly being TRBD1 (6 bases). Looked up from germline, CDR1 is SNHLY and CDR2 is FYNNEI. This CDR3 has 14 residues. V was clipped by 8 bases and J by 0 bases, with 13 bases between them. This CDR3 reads CASHRQEANYGYTF. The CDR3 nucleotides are TGTGCCAGCCACAGACAGGAAGCTAACTATGGCTACACCTTC.

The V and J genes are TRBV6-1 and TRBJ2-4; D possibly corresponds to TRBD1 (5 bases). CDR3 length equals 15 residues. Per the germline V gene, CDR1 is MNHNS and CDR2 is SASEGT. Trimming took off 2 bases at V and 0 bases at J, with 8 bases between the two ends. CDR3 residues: CASSEWGQAKNIQYF. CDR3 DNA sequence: TGTGCCAGCAGTGAATGGGGCCAAGCCAAAAACATTCAGTACTTC.

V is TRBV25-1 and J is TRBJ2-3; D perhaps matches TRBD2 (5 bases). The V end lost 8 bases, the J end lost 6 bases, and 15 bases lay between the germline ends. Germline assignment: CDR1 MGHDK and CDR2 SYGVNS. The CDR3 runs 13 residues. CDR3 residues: CASSGSGWDTQYF. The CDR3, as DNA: TGTGCCAGCTCGGGGTCAGGCTGGGATACGCAGTATTTT.

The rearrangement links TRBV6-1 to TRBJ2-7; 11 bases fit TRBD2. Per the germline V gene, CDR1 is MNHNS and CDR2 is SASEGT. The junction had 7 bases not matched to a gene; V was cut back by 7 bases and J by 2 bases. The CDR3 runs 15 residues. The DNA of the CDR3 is TGTGCCAGCATTCTGACTAGCGGGGTCCCCTACGAGCAGTACTTC. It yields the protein CASILTSGVPYEQYF.

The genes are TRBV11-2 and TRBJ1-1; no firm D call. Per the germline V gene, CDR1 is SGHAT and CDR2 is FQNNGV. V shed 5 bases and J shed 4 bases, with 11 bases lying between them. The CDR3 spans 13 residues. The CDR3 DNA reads TGTGCCAGCAGCGCTCTAAGAGGCACTGAAGCTTTCTTT. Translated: CASSALRGTEAFF.

The CDR3 DNA is TGCAGCGTTGTTGGCCTGACAGGGTCAGGCACAGATACGCAGTATTTT. Protein product: CSVVGLTGSGTDTQYF. V usage is TRBV29-1 and J usage is TRBJ2-3; 7 nucleotides agree with TRBD1. The CDR3 sequence is 16 residues long. V dropped 4 bases and J dropped 1; count of bases not matched to a gene: 11. In germline, CDR1 is SQVTM, CDR2 ANQGSEA.

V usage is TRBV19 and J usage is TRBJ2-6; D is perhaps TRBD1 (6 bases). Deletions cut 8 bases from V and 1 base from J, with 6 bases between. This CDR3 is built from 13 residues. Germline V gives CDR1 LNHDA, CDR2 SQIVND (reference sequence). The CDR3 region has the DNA TGTGCCAGTGACAGGTCTGGGGCCAACGTCCTGACTTTC. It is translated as CASDRSGANVLTF.

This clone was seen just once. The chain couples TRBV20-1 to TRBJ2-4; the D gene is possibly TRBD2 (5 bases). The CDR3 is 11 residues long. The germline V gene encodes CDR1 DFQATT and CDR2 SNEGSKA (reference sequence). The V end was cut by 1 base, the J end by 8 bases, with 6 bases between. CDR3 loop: CSARAGDIQYF. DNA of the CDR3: TGCAGTGCTAGAGCCGGGGACATTCAGTACTTC.

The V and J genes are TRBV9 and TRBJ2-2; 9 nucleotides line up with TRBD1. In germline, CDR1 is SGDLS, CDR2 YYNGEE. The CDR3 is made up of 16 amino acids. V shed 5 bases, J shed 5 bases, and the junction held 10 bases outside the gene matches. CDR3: CASSAWDRVETGELFF. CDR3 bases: TGTGCCAGCAGTGCCTGGGACAGGGTCGAAACCGGGGAGCTGTTTTTT. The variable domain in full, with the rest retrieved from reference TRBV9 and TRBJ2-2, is DSGVTQTPKHLITATGQRVTLRCSPRSGDLSVYWYQQSLDQGLQFLIQYYNGEERAKGNILERFSAQQFPDLHSELNLSSLELGDSALYFCASSAWDRVETGELFFGEGSRLTVL.

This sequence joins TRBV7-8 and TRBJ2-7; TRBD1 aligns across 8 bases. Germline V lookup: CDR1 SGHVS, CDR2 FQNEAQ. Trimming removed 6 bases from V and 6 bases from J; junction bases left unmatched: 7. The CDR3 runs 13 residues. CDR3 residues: CASSPDRGGEQYF. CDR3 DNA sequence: TGTGCCAGCAGTCCTGACAGGGGTGGCGAGCAGTACTTC. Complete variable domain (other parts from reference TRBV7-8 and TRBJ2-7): GAGVSQSPRYKVAKRGQDVALRCDPISGHVSLFWYQQALGQGPEFLTYFQNEAQLDKSGLPSDRFFAERPEGSVSTLKIQRTQQEDSAVYLCASSPDRGGEQYFGPGTRLTVT.

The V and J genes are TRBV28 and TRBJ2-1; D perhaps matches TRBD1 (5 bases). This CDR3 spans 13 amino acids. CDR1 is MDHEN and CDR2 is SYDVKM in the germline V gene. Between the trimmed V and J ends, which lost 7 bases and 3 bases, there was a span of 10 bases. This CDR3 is CASKSQGYNEQFF. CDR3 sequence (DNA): TGTGCCAGCAAATCTCAGGGCTACAATGAGCAGTTCTTC.